This is a list of T cell receptor beta chains from one sample in a study of blood T cell repertoires in COVID-19. The assay was immunoSEQ multiplex PCR, and TCRdb's table has in-frame clones only and misses some. The table has tens of thousands of clones, roughly 85% seen once; the top ten hold 12%. The sample comprised peripheral blood. The receptors were gathered from a human donor in a cohort sampled during active COVID-19. CDR3s include the opening cysteine and the closing phenylalanine or tryptophan. D genes are given only for firm matches. Only some rows state a clone size, as once, few, many or a class for expanded clones.

>TRBV27|-|few|TRBJ1-1
TGTGCCAGCAGTCCCCTCGGAGGGTTCGGACCTGAAGCTTTCTTT
CASSPLGGFGPEAFF
>TRBV3-1/TRBV3-2|TRBD2|-|TRBJ2-7
TGTGCCAGCAGCGCACTAGCGGGAGGTCGAGAGCAGTACTTC
CASSALAGGREQYF
>TRBV7-2|-|-|TRBJ2-3
TGTGCCAGCAGCCTAATTTACACAGATACGCAGTATTTT
CASSLIYTDTQYF
>TRBV24-1|-|-|TRBJ2-5
TGTGCCACCAGTGAAACGGGAGTCAGTCAGGAGACCCAGTACTTC
CATSETGVSQETQYF
>TRBV7-2|TRBD1|-|TRBJ2-1
TGTGCCAGCAGCCAACTGACAGGGTTTAAGGAGCAGTTCTTC
CASSQLTGFKEQFF
>TRBV7-6|TRBD1|few|TRBJ1-5
TGTGCCAGCAGCTCCGGGACAGATAGCAATCAGCCCCAGCATTTT
CASSSGTDSNQPQHF
>TRBV5-6|TRBD1|-|TRBJ2-3
TGTGCCAGCAGCAAGAACCCCGGACAGGGCATCGAGACGCAGTATTTT
CASSKNPGQGIETQYF
>TRBV9|-|-|TRBJ1-3
TGTGCCAGCAGCGTAGCTGTCAGCTCTGGAAACACCATATATTTT
CASSVAVSSGNTIYF
>TRBV18|TRBD1|-|TRBJ1-6
TGTGCCAGCTCACCGACAGGGGGGTCGTCACCCCTCCACTTT
CASSPTGGSSPLHF
>TRBV7-6|-|few|TRBJ2-7
TGTGCCAGCAGCAATAGAGTCGGGGGGCTCGAGCAGTACTTC
CASSNRVGGLEQYF
>TRBV28|TRBD1|-|TRBJ2-7
TGTGCCAGCAGTCCCGGACAGGGTAGTCCCTACGAGCAGTACTTC
CASSPGQGSPYEQYF
>TRBV18|TRBD2|-|TRBJ2-4
TGTGCCAGCTCACGGGGAGGGGACATTCAGTACTTC
CASSRGGDIQYF
>TRBV5-1|TRBD2|-|TRBJ2-5
TGCGCCAGCAGCACCGGGACATTCTTTCTAGCGGGAGGACGCCAAGAGACCCAGTACTTC
CASSTGTFFLAGGRQETQYF
>TRBV2|-|once|TRBJ2-7
TGTGCCAGCATCATCCAGGCTCCAGTAAGCGAGCAGTACTTC
CASIIQAPVSEQYF
>TRBV5-1|-|-|TRBJ1-1
TGCGCCAGCAGCCTAAAACAGGACACTGAAGCTTTCTTT
CASSLKQDTEAFF
>TRBV6-2/TRBV6-3|TRBD1|-|TRBJ2-7
TGTGCCAGCAGCGCGGGACAGGGAACATCCTACTCTACGGTGCAGTACTTC
CASSAGQGTSYSTVQYF
>TRBV23-1|TRBD1|-|TRBJ2-7
TGCGCCAGCAGCCTCACATGTAGACAGGGAAAGGGTAGGATTTACGAGCAGTACTTC
CASSLTCRQGKGRIYEQYF
>TRBV7-3|TRBD1|-|TRBJ2-1
TGTGCCAGCAGCTTAACGGGACAGGGGTACAATGAGCAGTTCTTC
CASSLTGQGYNEQFF
>TRBV12-3/TRBV12-4|-|-|TRBJ1-1
TGTGCCAGCAGTTTTACAGTCAACACTGAAGCTTTCTTT
CASSFTVNTEAFF
>TRBV7-2|-|-|TRBJ2-7
TGTGCCAGCAGCCTACGATTGGTGGTCTACGAGCAGTACTTC
CASSLRLVVYEQYF
>TRBV11-3|-|-|TRBJ2-1
TGTGCCAGCAGCTTAACAGGACCCCCTTGGGATGAGCAGTTCTTC
CASSLTGPPWDEQFF
>TRBV7-8|-|-|TRBJ1-5
TGTGCCAGCAGCTCTAGAGACAATCAGCCCCAGCATTTT
CASSSRDNQPQHF
>TRBV20-1|-|-|TRBJ2-1
TGCAGTGCTAGTTTGGACTTGCGGCAGTTCTTC
CSASLDLRQFF
>TRBV7-9|-|once|TRBJ1-1
TGTGCCAGCAGCTTCGGGGTCGGGAACACTGAAGCTTTCTTT
CASSFGVGNTEAFF
>TRBV30|-|-|TRBJ1-1
TGTGCCTGGGCCCCGACAGTCCTCAACACTGAAGCTTTCTTT
CAWAPTVLNTEAFF
>TRBV7-3|-|-|TRBJ1-1
TGTGCCAGCAGCTTATATGTCAGTTGGCTGGCAGAGAACACTGAAGCTTTCTTT
CASSLYVSWLAENTEAFF
>TRBV28|TRBD1|-|TRBJ2-2
TGTGCCAGCATACCTCGACAGGGTGGCACCGGGGAGCTGTTTTTT
CASIPRQGGTGELFF
>TRBV18|-|-|TRBJ2-3
TGTGCCAGCTCACCGTGGCGGGATAGTTCAGATACGCAGTATTTT
CASSPWRDSSDTQYF
>TRBV15|TRBD1|-|TRBJ2-2
TGTGCCACCAACGACAGGGGCAGGAACACCGGGGAGCTGTTTTTT
CATNDRGRNTGELFF
>TRBV30|-|once|TRBJ1-4
TGTGCCTGGGGTACCCTCAGGGCAACTAATGAAAAACTGTTTTTT
CAWGTLRATNEKLFF
>TRBV18|TRBD2|-|TRBJ2-1
TGTGCCAGCTCAGGGGAGGGCTCGAGCTCCTACAATGAGCAGTTCTTC
CASSGEGSSSYNEQFF
>TRBV28|-|-|TRBJ1-1
TGTGCCAGCAGTTTAATAAGGGGGACAACTGAAGCTTTCTTT
CASSLIRGTTEAFF
>TRBV4-2|-|few|TRBJ1-5
TGTGCCAGCAGCCAAGATGGGGAGGTTCCCCAGCATTTT
CASSQDGEVPQHF
>TRBV5-1|TRBD1|-|TRBJ2-1
TGCGCCAGCAGCTACTCGACCGGGACAGGGAATGAGCAGTTCTTC
CASSYSTGTGNEQFF
>TRBV9|TRBD1|few|TRBJ2-3
TGTGCCAGCAGAAACACGGACAGGGCAGATACGCAGTATTTT
CASRNTDRADTQYF
>TRBV5-1|TRBD2|-|TRBJ2-5
TGCGCCAGCAGCTCCCGGGGGGGCCAAGAGACCCAGTACTTC
CASSSRGGQETQYF
>TRBV29-1|TRBD1|once|TRBJ2-3
TGCAGCGTTGAAGTCGGGGACAGGGGGAACACAGATACGCAGTATTTT
CSVEVGDRGNTDTQYF
>TRBV7-9|-|few|TRBJ2-5
TGTGCCAGCAGTCAGGGTTTGTCGCAAGAGACCCAGTACTTC
CASSQGLSQETQYF
>TRBV7-3|TRBD1|-|TRBJ2-5
TGTGCCAGCAGCACCGGGACAGGGGGGCGGTACCAAGAGACCCAGTACTTC
CASSTGTGGRYQETQYF
>TRBV19|-|once|TRBJ1-4
TGTGCCAGTAGTATGAACCGGGACAAGGCTCAGGAACTGTTTTTT
CASSMNRDKAQELFF
>TRBV28|-|-|TRBJ2-7
TGTGCCAGCAGTCGAGGGCTTATTAGCTCCTACGAGCAGTACTTC
CASSRGLISSYEQYF
>TRBV15|TRBD2|-|TRBJ2-7
TGTGCCACCAGCAGAGTTTCTAGCGGGAGATTTTCCCAGCACGAGCAGTACTTC
CATSRVSSGRFSQHEQYF
>TRBV7-8|-|-|TRBJ1-1
TGTGCCAGCAGCTTACCCGGACAGATGAACACTGAAGCTTTCTTT
CASSLPGQMNTEAFF
>TRBV6-2/TRBV6-3|-|-|TRBJ2-2
TGTGCCAGCAGCCTCCCCGGGAGCACCGGGGAGCTGTTTTTT
CASSLPGSTGELFF
>TRBV5-1|-|-|TRBJ1-5
TGCGCCAGCAGCTTGGGGGACATAAATCAGCCCCAGCATTTT
CASSLGDINQPQHF
>TRBV19|-|-|TRBJ2-1
TGTGCCAGTAGTATTGGGCTTTCTAATGAGCAGTTCTTC
CASSIGLSNEQFF
>TRBV10-3|-|-|TRBJ2-1
TGTGCCATCAACGGGGACTCCTACAATGAGCAGTTCTTC
CAINGDSYNEQFF
>TRBV6-2/TRBV6-3|TRBD2|-|TRBJ2-2
TGTGCCAGCAGTAAGCGACTAGCGGGAGGTGTCACCGGGGAGCTGTTTTTT
CASSKRLAGGVTGELFF
>TRBV6-5|TRBD1|-|TRBJ1-6
TGTGCCAGCAGCACGACAGGGAACTATAATTCACCCCTCCACTTT
CASSTTGNYNSPLHF
>TRBV5-1|-|-|TRBJ2-1
TGCGCCAGCAGTCCAGCGCCAAGCTCCTACAATGAGCAGTTCTTC
CASSPAPSSYNEQFF
>TRBV24-1|TRBD2|-|TRBJ2-1
TGTGCCACCAGTGATCCACTAGCGGGAGAGGGTTACAATGAGCAGTTCTTC
CATSDPLAGEGYNEQFF
>TRBV7-3|-|-|TRBJ2-3
TGTGCCAGCAGCCCTTACCCGACTCTCACTAGAGACACAGATACGCAGTATTTT
CASSPYPTLTRDTDTQYF
>TRBV24-1|TRBD2|-|TRBJ2-2
TGTGCCACCAGTGATCCCCCACCGACTAGCGGGAGAATCGGGGAGCTGTTTTTT
CATSDPPPTSGRIGELFF
>TRBV19|TRBD1|-|TRBJ1-5
TGTGCCAGTTTCAGGGGGCAAGGTCAGCCCCAGCATTTT
CASFRGQGQPQHF
>TRBV18|-|-|TRBJ2-2
TGTGCCAGCTCCCAGGGGAGCACCGGGGAGCTGTTTTTT
CASSQGSTGELFF